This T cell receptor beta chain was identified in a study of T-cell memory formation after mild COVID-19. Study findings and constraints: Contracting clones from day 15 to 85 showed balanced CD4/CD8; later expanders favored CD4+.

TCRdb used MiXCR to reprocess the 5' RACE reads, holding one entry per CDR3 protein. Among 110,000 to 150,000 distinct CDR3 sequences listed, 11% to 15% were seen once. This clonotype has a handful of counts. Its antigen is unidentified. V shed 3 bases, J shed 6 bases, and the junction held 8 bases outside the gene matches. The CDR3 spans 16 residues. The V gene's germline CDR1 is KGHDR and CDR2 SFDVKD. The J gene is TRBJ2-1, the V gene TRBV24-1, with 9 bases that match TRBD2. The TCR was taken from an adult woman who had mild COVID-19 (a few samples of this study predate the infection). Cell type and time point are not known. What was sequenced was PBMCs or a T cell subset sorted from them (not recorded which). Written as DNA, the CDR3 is TGTGCCACCAGTGATAAGCTGAGCGGGAGGACCAATGAGCAGTTCTTC. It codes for CATSDKLSGRTNEQFF.